Here is one T cell receptor beta chain with its context. A much larger clone is a single base away; this may be a read error. The sample belongs to a study of spatial heterogeneity in lung cancer. Indicated time point: blood at routine non-recurrence follow-up after resection. Without sorting, whole RNA was sequenced from tumor, nontumor lung or frozen PBMC. TCRdb called the 5' RACE reads again in MiXCR, with one record for every CDR3 protein. The table lists more than 30,000 distinct CDR3 sequences, about 10% of them singletons. V was clipped by 4 bases and J by 9 bases; unmatched bases: 7. The CDR3 extends over 14 amino acids. The germline gives CDR1 SNHLY, CDR2 FYNNEI.

J is TRBJ2-1 and V is TRBV2; 9 nucleotides align to TRBD1. This TCR came from a female donor with early-stage non-small cell lung cancer. Sequencing used PBMCs, obtained at follow-up. The CDR3 nucleotides are TGTGCCAGCAGTGCAGGGGACAGGGTTTTTGAGCAGTTCTTC. This encodes CASSAGDRVFEQFF.